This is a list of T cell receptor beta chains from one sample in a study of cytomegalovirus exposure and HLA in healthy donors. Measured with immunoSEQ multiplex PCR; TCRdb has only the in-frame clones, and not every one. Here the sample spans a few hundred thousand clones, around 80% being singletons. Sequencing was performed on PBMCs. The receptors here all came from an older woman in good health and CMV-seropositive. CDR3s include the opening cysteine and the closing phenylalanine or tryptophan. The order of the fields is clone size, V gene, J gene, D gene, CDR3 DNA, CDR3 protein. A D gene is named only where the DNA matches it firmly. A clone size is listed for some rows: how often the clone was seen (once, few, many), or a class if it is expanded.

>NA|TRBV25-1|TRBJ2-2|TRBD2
TGTGCCAGTATAGCGGGGGAGAACACCGGGGAGCTGTTTTTT
CASIAGENTGELFF
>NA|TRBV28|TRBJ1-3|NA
NA
CASSSSRYSGNTIYF
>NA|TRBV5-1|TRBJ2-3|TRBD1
TGCGCCAGCAGCTTGGACAGGGGCGCAGATACGCAGTATTTT
CASSLDRGADTQYF
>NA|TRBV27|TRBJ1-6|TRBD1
TGTGCCAGCAGTACACAGGGGGCGGCTTTTACACCCCTCCACTTT
CASSTQGAAFTPLHF
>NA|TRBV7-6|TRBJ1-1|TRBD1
TGTGCCAGCAGCTTGGGACAGGTTAACACTGAAGCTTTCTTT
CASSLGQVNTEAFF
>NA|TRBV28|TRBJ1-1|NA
TGTGCCAGCAGTTTACATCTGAACACTGAAGCTTTCTTT
CASSLHLNTEAFF
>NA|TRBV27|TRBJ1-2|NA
TGTGCCAGCACCCTCAATGGCCGGGGAGGCGGCTACACCTTC
CASTLNGRGGGYTF
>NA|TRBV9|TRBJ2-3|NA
TGTGCCAGCAGCGTAGCTCCCCGCGACACAGATACGCAGTATTTT
CASSVAPRDTDTQYF
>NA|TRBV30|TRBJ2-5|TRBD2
TGTGCCTGGAGGACTGGACTAGCGGTACAAGAGACCCAGTACTTC
CAWRTGLAVQETQYF
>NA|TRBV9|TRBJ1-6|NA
TGTGCCAGCAGCGTAGAACAGGATAATTCACCCCTCCACTTT
CASSVEQDNSPLHF
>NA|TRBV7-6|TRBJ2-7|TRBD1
TGTGCCAGCAGCCTCCGCGGACAGGGGCCCAGGTCCGAGCAGTACTTC
CASSLRGQGPRSEQYF
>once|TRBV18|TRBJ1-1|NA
TGTGCCAGCTCGCGAATCGGGGGACCGAACACTGAAGCTTTCTTT
CASSRIGGPNTEAFF
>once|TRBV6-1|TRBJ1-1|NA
TGTGCCAGCAGTGACGGGAGGGGAAGACTGAACACTGAAGCTTTCTTT
CASSDGRGRLNTEAFF
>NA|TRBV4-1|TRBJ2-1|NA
TGCGCCAGCAGCCAACAGACGGGCAGGGTCCACAATGAACAGTTCTTC
CASSQQTGRVHNEQFF
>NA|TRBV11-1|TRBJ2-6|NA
TGTGCCAGCACCCTAACGGGGGAGGGGGCCAACGTCCTGACTTTC
CASTLTGEGANVLTF
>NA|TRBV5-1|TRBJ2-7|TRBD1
TGCGCCAGCAGCTCGGGACAGGGACCCTCCGAGCAGTACTTC
CASSSGQGPSEQYF
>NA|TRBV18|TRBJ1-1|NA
TGTGCCAGCTCACAGATGGACGGAGGGGCTTTCTTT
CASSQMDGGAFF
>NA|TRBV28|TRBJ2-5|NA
TGTGCCAGCAGATTGGGGACAATGAAGACCCAGTACTTC
CASRLGTMKTQYF
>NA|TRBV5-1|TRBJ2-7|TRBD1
TGCGCCAGCACACGGACAGGGGGATACGAGCAGTACTTC
CASTRTGGYEQYF
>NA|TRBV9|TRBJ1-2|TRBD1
TGTGCCAGCAGCGTAGCGGGACAGAACTATGGCTACACCTTC
CASSVAGQNYGYTF
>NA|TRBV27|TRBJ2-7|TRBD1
TGTGCCAGCAGTCCAGGACAGGCCCCCTACGAGCAGTACTTC
CASSPGQAPYEQYF
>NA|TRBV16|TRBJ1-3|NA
TGTGCCAGCAGCCAATCAGCAAACAGGCTCTCTGGAAACACCATATATTTT
CASSQSANRLSGNTIYF
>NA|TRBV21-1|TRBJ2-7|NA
TGTGCCAGCAGCAAAGTGGGTGCTAGCGGGCGCTCCTACGAGCAGTACTTC
CASSKVGASGRSYEQYF